This T cell receptor (beta chain) stems from a study of T-cell memory formation after mild COVID-19. This clonotype was counted a few times. Antigen: not known. Constant-segment primers and 5'RACE yielded cDNA libraries for TCR alpha and TCR beta, each carrying sample barcodes and UMIs. TCRdb independently ran MiXCR on the 5' RACE reads; one entry per CDR3 protein. The profile shows 450,000 to 700,000 distinct CDR3 sequences, about 20% of them singletons. Findings of the study overall: Researchers found some responding clones in pre-infection memory, a sign that cross-reactive memory joined. Clones that contracted from day 15 to 85 were balanced CD4/CD8, while later expanders leaned CD4+.

Sequencing was carried out using PBMCs or a T cell subset sorted from them (not recorded which). The TCR was taken from an adult woman who had mild COVID-19 (a few samples of this study predate the infection). Cell type and time point are not known.

The CDR3, as DNA: TGCGCCAGCAGCCCTTTTGGCAGACCGAGCTCTGGAAACACCATATATTTT. This encodes CASSPFGRPSSGNTIYF. The chain carries TRBV5-1 and TRBJ1-3; no firm D call. Trimming shortened V by 4 bases and J by 0 bases, and 17 bases separated the two germline ends. Germline V lookup: CDR1 SGHRS, CDR2 YFSETQ. This CDR3 region has 17 residues.